This T cell receptor beta chain was recovered during a study of OX40 agonist ivuxolimab in advanced cancers. Study-wide background: Partial responses were observed in three patients, of whom one had hepatocellular carcinoma and two had cutaneous melanoma.

Method: immunoSEQ multiplex PCR; TCRdb's copy keeps in-frame clones and lacks some. Of 50,000 to 75,000 clones listed, 80% to 95% are singletons. Germline lookup yields CDR1 LNHDA and CDR2 SQIVND (reference sequence). The CDR3 loop spans 15 amino acids. V lost 7 bases and J lost 5; bases outside the gene matches: 9. The receptor was isolated from an adult with an advanced solid tumor such as melanoma, head and neck, liver or kidney cancer. The material was CD4+ or CD8+ T cells sorted from blood, obtained in a trial of the OX40 agonist ivuxolimab. J is TRBJ1-2 and V is TRBV19; 11 bases align to TRBD1. Written as DNA, the CDR3 is TGTGCCAGTACCCAAGGACAGGGGGCATTTTATGGCTACACCTTC. It encodes CASTQGQGAFYGYTF.